This T cell receptor (beta chain) emerged from a study of blood T cell repertoires in COVID-19. Overall study: The samples span acute and convalescent COVID-19 from the United States, Italy and Spain. Sources were T cells, B-cell-depleted T cells, or PBMCs; the material itself was cDNA or gDNA.

As originally analysed: Amplification with reference gene primers provided the estimates of nucleated cell counts. Clones were read by immunoSEQ multiplex PCR, and TCRdb kept only the in-frame ones, dropping some. V, J and clone size derive from that table, while D and trimming were established from the DNA sequence. Of under 300,000 clones in the sample, roughly 80% were seen once. The CDR3 spans 16 residues. The germline CDR1 and CDR2 sequences are SGDLS and YYNGEE. Germline trimming cut 0 bases from V and 2 bases from J; bases unmatched to any gene: 6. The source is a woman of 80 years or more with active or convalescent COVID-19. Sequenced material: peripheral blood. The chain combines TRBV9 with TRBJ2-3; 7 nucleotides match TRBD2. CDR3 in DNA: TGTGCCAGCAGCGTAGGAGCGGGGCGCTACACAGATACGCAGTATTTT. Protein product: CASSVGAGRYTDTQYF.